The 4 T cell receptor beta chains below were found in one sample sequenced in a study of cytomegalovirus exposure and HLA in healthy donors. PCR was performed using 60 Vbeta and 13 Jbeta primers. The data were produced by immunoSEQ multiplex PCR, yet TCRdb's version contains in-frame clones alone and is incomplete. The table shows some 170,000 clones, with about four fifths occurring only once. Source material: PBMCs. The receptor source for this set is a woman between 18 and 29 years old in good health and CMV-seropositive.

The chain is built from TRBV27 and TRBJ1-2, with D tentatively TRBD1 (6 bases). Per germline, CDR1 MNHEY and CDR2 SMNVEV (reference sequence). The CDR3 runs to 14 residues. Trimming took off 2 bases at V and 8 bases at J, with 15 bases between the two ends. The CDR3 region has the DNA TGTGCCAGCAGTTTAAGGGGGTTTGGGTCAGGCTACACCTTC. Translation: CASSLRGFGSGYTF.

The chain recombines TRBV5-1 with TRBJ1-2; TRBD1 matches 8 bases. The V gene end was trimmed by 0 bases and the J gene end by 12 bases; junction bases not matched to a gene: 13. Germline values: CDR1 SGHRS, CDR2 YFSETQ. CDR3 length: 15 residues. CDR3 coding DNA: TGCGCCAGCAGCTTGGGAGACAGGGGTCCTAGGGGAGACACCTTC. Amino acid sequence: CASSLGDRGPRGDTF.

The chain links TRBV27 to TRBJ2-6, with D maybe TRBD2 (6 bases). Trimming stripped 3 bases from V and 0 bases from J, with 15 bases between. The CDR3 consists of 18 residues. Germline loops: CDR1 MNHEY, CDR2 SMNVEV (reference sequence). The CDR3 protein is CASSLGGPLSSGANVLTF. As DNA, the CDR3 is TGTGCCAGCAGTTTGGGAGGTCCCCTTAGCTCTGGGGCCAACGTCCTGACTTTC.

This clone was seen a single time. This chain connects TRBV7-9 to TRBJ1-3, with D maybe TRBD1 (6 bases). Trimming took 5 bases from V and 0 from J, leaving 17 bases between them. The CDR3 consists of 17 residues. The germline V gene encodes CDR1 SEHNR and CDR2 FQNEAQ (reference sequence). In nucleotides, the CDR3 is TGTGCCAGCAGCATACACCGGGACACAGACTCTGGAAACACCATATATTTT. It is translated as CASSIHRDTDSGNTIYF.